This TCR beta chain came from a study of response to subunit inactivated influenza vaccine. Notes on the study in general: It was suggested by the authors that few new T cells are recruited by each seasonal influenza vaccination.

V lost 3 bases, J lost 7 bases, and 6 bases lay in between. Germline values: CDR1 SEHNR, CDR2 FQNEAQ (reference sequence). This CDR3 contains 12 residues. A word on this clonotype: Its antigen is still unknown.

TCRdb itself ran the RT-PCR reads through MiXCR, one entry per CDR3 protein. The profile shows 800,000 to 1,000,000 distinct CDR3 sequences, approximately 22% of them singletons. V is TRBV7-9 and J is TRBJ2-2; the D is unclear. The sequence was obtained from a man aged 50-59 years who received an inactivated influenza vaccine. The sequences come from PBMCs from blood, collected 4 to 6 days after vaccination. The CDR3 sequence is CASSFTNGELFF. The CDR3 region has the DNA TGTGCCAGCAGCTTCACGAACGGGGAGCTGTTTTTT.